A single sample is the source of the 11 T cell receptor beta chains below, sequenced in a study of pediatric ulcerative colitis. Generated by immunoSEQ multiplex PCR, the TCRdb table keeps only in-frame clones and is missing some. Of about 64,000 clones in the sample, about 86% are singletons; the top ten hold under 3.5%. Sequenced sample: blood. These receptors all come from a boy between 10 and 17 years old with severe ulcerative colitis.

This clone was counted only a few times. This chain uses TRBV25-1 with TRBJ2-2; no clear D. Trimming removed 3 bases at V and 5 bases at J, with 7 bases between. The CDR3 has 13 amino acids. CDR1 and CDR2 (germline): MGHDK, SYGVNS. The CDR3 region has the DNA TGTGCCAGCAGTGAGGCTCCAACCGGGGAGCTGTTTTTT. It encodes CASSEAPTGELFF.

This chain connects TRBV10-2 to TRBJ2-7; 9 positions agree with TRBD2. V shed 7 bases and J 2 bases; nucleotides not matched to a gene: 9. This CDR3 has 15 residues. Germline assignment: CDR1 WSHSY and CDR2 SAAADI. As DNA, the CDR3 is TGCGCCAGCACCAGGACCGGGACTAGCCCCTACGAGCAGTACTTC. As protein: CASTRTGTSPYEQYF.

In its sample, this clone was seen once. The J gene is TRBJ2-2, the V gene TRBV7-2; 9 bases are shared with TRBD2. V lost 5 bases and J lost 0; bases outside the gene matches: 7. This CDR3 has 17 residues. Germline V lookup: CDR1 SGHTA, CDR2 FQGNSA. The CDR3 region has the DNA TGTGCCAGCAGCCGCGCTAGCGGGAACGCGAACACCGGGGAGCTGTTTTTT. Its translation is CASSRASGNANTGELFF.

The V gene is TRBV7-9, the J gene TRBJ1-1, with D maybe TRBD1 (6 bases). This CDR3 comprises 13 residues. Looked up from germline, CDR1 is SEHNR and CDR2 is FQNEAQ (reference sequence). V lost 5 bases to trimming and J lost 8 bases, with 15 bases between them. In nucleotides, the CDR3 is TGTGCCAGCAGCGGGAAAACCGGGACAGAAGCTTTCTTT. It is translated as CASSGKTGTEAFF.

The chain links TRBV25-1 to TRBJ2-7; D is ambiguous. CDR1 is MGHDK and CDR2 is SYGVNS in the germline V gene. With 3 bases removed from V and 7 bases from J, the gap between germline ends came to 13 bases. The CDR3 is made up of 13 amino acids. For the CDR3, the DNA is TGTGCCAGCAGTGATAGGGCTAAGGGTGAGCAGTACTTC. This translates into CASSDRAKGEQYF.

The V and J genes are TRBV7-2 and TRBJ2-5; D ambiguous. From germline, CDR1 is SGHTA and CDR2 FQGNSA. The germline V and J ends were trimmed by 3 bases and 0 bases, with 11 bases remaining between them. The CDR3 covers 15 residues. The CDR3 region has the DNA TGTGCCAGCAGCTTCACACCAAGCGACCAAGAGACCCAGTACTTC. Amino acid sequence: CASSFTPSDQETQYF.

This sequence joins TRBV6-6 and TRBJ2-2; TRBD1 might be the D (5 bases). Germline CDR1 is MNHNY and CDR2 is SVGAGI (reference sequence). This CDR3 has 13 residues. This CDR3 reads CAITLGLNGELFF. The DNA of the CDR3 is TGTGCTATAACTCTGGGGCTCAACGGGGAGCTGTTTTTT.

The gene calls are TRBV25-1 and TRBJ2-1; the match to TRBD1 covers 10 bases. Germline V CDR1 and CDR2: MGHDK, SYGVNS. The junction had 11 bases not matched to a gene; V was cut back by 3 bases and J by 15 bases. The CDR3 is 14 residues long. The CDR3 loop is CASSDLLEGQGVFF. CDR3 coding DNA: TGTGCCAGCAGTGACCTGCTGGAAGGACAGGGGGTGTTCTTC.

V and J are TRBV7-8 and TRBJ1-1; no definite D call. This CDR3 contains 14 residues. Germline loops: CDR1 SGHVS, CDR2 FQNEAQ. Trimming removed 5 bases from V and 0 bases from J, with 10 bases in between. The CDR3 spells CASSVGPVNTEAFF. The CDR3 DNA reads TGTGCCAGCAGCGTAGGACCGGTGAACACTGAAGCTTTCTTT.

This clone was seen just once. Other DNA variants within this sample encode the same CDR3. CDR3 bases: TGTGCCAGCATGAAAGGTGGGGGAGGGCCGGCTGAGCAGTTCTTC. It translates to CASMKGGGGPAEQFF. This chain joins TRBV2 and TRBJ2-1; 7 bases agree with TRBD2. The CDR3 sequence is 15 residues long. With 7 bases clipped from V and 9 bases from J, the junction kept 15 bases outside the gene matches. The germline V gene has CDR1 SNHLY and CDR2 FYNNEI. The complete variable domain, with remaining parts taken from reference TRBV2 and TRBJ2-1, reads EPEVTQTPSHQVTQMGQEVILRCVPISNHLYFYWYRQILGQKVEFLVSFYNNEISEKSEIFDDQFSVERPDGSNFTLKIRSTKLEDSAMYFCASMKGGGGPAEQFFGPGTRLTVL.

V gene TRBV30 combines with J gene TRBJ2-3; no clear D. With 6 bases removed from V and 0 bases from J, the gap between germline ends came to 13 bases. The germline gives CDR1 GTSNPN, CDR2 SVGIG (reference sequence). This CDR3 comprises 14 residues. The CDR3 spells CACDNPFSTDTQYF. The CDR3 region has the DNA TGTGCCTGTGATAATCCATTTAGCACAGATACGCAGTATTTT.